Below, 21 T cell receptor beta chains from the same sample are listed, as sequenced in a study of early T cells in non-severe SARS-CoV-2 infection. Each CDR3 protein gets one entry after TCRdb re-called the 5' RACE reads with MiXCR. The sample includes 25,000 to 30,000 distinct CDR3 sequences, 4.4% of them seen just once. Input material: whole blood. The receptors stem from an adult who was a healthcare worker with PCR-confirmed SARS-CoV-2 infection or an uninfected control (not recorded which).

This clonotype was found many times. The CDR3 sequence: CSVTTPPSSYEQYF. The CDR3 nucleotides read TGCAGCGTTACGACTCCTCCTAGCTCCTACGAGCAGTACTTC. The rearrangement joins TRBV29-1 to TRBJ2-7; D gene uncertain. V was shortened by 5 bases and J by 0 bases, with 14 bases between the two germline ends. The CDR3 consists of 14 residues. Germline CDR1 is SQVTM and CDR2 is ANQGSEA.

The chain is built from TRBV12-3 or TRBV12-4 and TRBJ2-1, with no clear D. Between the trimmed V and J ends, which lost 5 bases and 6 bases, there was a span of 20 bases. The CDR3 runs to 16 residues. This CDR3 reads CASSPFLGSGSNEQFF. The CDR3 DNA reads TGTGCCAGCAGTCCCTTCCTGGGATCGGGTTCCAATGAGCAGTTCTTC.

J is TRBJ2-7 and V is TRBV6-2 or TRBV6-3, with D unclear. Trimming shortened V by 6 bases and J by 3 bases, and 9 bases separated the two germline ends. The CDR3 contains 12 residues. Germline V CDR1 and CDR2: MNHEY, SVGEGT. CDR3 loop: CASSYSYYEQYV. CDR3 bases: TGTGCCAGCAGCTACAGCTACTACGAGCAGTACGTC.

This clonotype occurred many times. The gene calls are TRBV12-3 or TRBV12-4 and TRBJ1-5; D perhaps matches TRBD1 (6 bases). Trimming took off 3 bases at V and 5 bases at J, with 11 bases between the two ends. The CDR3 totals 14 residues. The CDR3 DNA reads TGTGCCAGCAGTTTCGCAGGGGCAGATCAGCCCCAGCATTTT. It yields the protein CASSFAGADQPQHF.

At least ten counts were recorded for this clonotype. The gene calls are TRBV7-2 and TRBJ1-1, with D unresolved. The germline V gene has CDR1 SGHTA and CDR2 FQGNSA. Trimming removed 3 bases at V and 0 bases at J, with 8 bases between. The CDR3 sequence is 14 residues long. CDR3 bases: TGTGCCAGCAGCTTTGGGCCCATGAACACTGAAGCTTTCTTT. Encoded protein: CASSFGPMNTEAFF.

This clonotype was observed many times. This sequence joins TRBV4-2 and TRBJ2-7, with 9 bases that match TRBD2. The CDR3 runs to 15 residues. In germline, CDR1 is LGHNA, CDR2 YNFKEQ. V shed 1 base, J shed 5 bases, and the junction held 6 bases outside the gene matches. The CDR3 region is CASSQARREGNEQYF. CDR3 DNA sequence: TGTGCCAGCAGCCAAGCTCGGCGGGAGGGTAACGAGCAGTACTTC.

This clonotype was detected many times. This sequence joins TRBV18 and TRBJ2-7; D assignment may be TRBD1 or TRBD2 (6 bases each). CDR3 length equals 15 residues. The ends were cut back, 3 bases at V and 0 bases at J, with 12 bases in the middle. Germline lookup yields CDR1 KGHSH and CDR2 LQKENI. The CDR3 sequence is CASSPRGGTSYEQYF. The CDR3 region has the DNA TGTGCCAGCTCACCCCGAGGGGGGACCTCCTACGAGCAGTACTTC.

The V and J genes are TRBV7-2 and TRBJ2-1; D not certain. CDR1 and CDR2 (germline): SGHTA, FQGNSA. The V end lost 5 bases, the J end lost 4 bases, and 15 bases lay between the germline ends. The CDR3 sequence is 15 residues long. The CDR3 DNA is TGTGCCAGCAGCAAGACTCATAGTGATTACAATGAGCAGTTCTTC. Its translation is CASSKTHSDYNEQFF. Filled out from reference TRBV7-2 and TRBJ2-1, the complete variable domain reads GAGVSQSPSNKVTEKGKDVELRCDPISGHTALYWYRQSLGQGLEFLIYFQGNSAPDKSGLPSDRFSAERTGGSVSTLTIQRTQQEDSAVYLCASSKTHSDYNEQFFGPGTRLTVL.

The table lists this clonotype with many counts. This chain links TRBV3-1 with TRBJ2-5, with 11 bases that match TRBD2. The CDR3 has 18 residues. CDR1 and CDR2 (germline): LGHDT, YNNKEL (reference sequence). Trimming removed 4 bases from V and 2 bases from J; junction bases left unmatched: 12. CDR3 protein: CASSPRPGTSGKQETQYF. The DNA for the CDR3 is TGTGCCAGCAGCCCACGCCCCGGGACTAGCGGAAAACAAGAGACCCAGTACTTC.

This clonotype occurred many times. The rearrangement joins TRBV7-2 to TRBJ1-1; no clear D gene. The V end lost 1 base, the J end lost 7 bases, and 10 bases lay between the germline ends. The V gene's germline CDR1 is SGHTA and CDR2 FQGNSA. This CDR3 spans 13 amino acids. CDR3 residues: CASSLDWGDEAFF. Here the CDR3 DNA reads TGTGCCAGCAGCTTAGATTGGGGTGATGAAGCTTTCTTT.

This chain connects TRBV7-3 to TRBJ2-2; 9 nucleotides agree with TRBD2. Germline lookup yields CDR1 SGHTA and CDR2 FQGTGA. The V and J ends lost 3 bases and 4 bases, in that order; junction bases with no gene match: 3. The CDR3 spans 15 residues. DNA of the CDR3: TGTGCCAGCAGCTTTAGCGGGAGTTCCACCGGGGAGCTGTTTTTT. It codes for CASSFSGSSTGELFF.

At least ten counts were recorded for this clonotype. This chain links TRBV4-2 with TRBJ2-3; D uncertain. This CDR3 spans 13 amino acids. Germline V gene data show CDR1 as LGHNA and CDR2 as YNFKEQ. V lost 4 bases and J lost 0, with 5 bases in between. CDR3 bases: TGTGCCAGCAGCCCACCTAGCACAGATACGCAGTATTTT. The encoded protein is CASSPPSTDTQYF.

This clonotype was counted at least ten times. The CDR3 DNA follows: TGTGCCAGCAGCCAAGATCATCGAAATCAACCTGGGGCTACTAACAATGAGCAGTTCTTC. Translated, it gives CASSQDHRNQPGATNNEQFF. V and J are TRBV4-2 and TRBJ2-1; possibly TRBD1 for D (5 bases). Germline V CDR1 and CDR2: LGHNA, YNFKEQ. The V end was cut by 0 bases, the J end by 5 bases, with 26 bases between. The CDR3 length is 20 residues.

This clonotype was detected ten times or more. V is TRBV20-1 and J is TRBJ1-1; 8 positions agree with TRBD1. Germline V lookup: CDR1 DFQATT, CDR2 SNEGSKA (reference sequence). There are 15 residues in the CDR3. V shed 6 bases and J 0 bases; nucleotides not matched to a gene: 9. The CDR3 region has the DNA TGCAGTGCGTGGGGGACAGGCGTTATGAACACTGAAGCTTTCTTT. It specifies CSAWGTGVMNTEAFF.

This clonotype came up many times. The genes are TRBV6-2 or TRBV6-3 and TRBJ2-1, with 9 positions matching TRBD2. CDR3 length equals 12 residues. J was trimmed by 16 bases and V by 10 bases; bases with no gene match: 14. Germline V gene lookup returns CDR1 MNHEY and CDR2 SVGEGT. Here the CDR3 DNA reads TGTGCCACCCGCGATGGGACTAGCTTGTTTTTCTTC. This translates into CATRDGTSLFFF.

Ten or more counts support this clonotype. This chain uses TRBV10-3 with TRBJ1-2, with 7 bases aligning to TRBD1. The trim removed 4 bases at V and 3 bases at J, leaving 2 bases unmatched. Germline assignment: CDR1 ENHRY and CDR2 SYGVKD. The length of the CDR3 is 13 residues. The CDR3 spells CAISATGDYGYTF. The CDR3 DNA reads TGTGCCATCAGTGCCACAGGGGACTATGGCTACACCTTC.

This clonotype has a count of ten or more. The V call is TRBV19, the J call TRBJ2-3; 7 nucleotides agree with TRBD2. The CDR3 is made up of 17 amino acids. V lost 3 bases to trimming and J lost 0 bases; unmatched junction nucleotides: 9. CDR1 and CDR2 from the germline V gene are LNHDA and SQIVND (reference sequence). CDR3 protein: CASSMKLAGPSTDTQYF. The CDR3 DNA follows: TGTGCCAGTAGTATGAAGTTAGCGGGCCCTAGCACAGATACGCAGTATTTT.

This clonotype was seen more than once but under ten times. The chain has TRBV4-2 and TRBJ2-3, with D perhaps matching TRBD2 (5 bases). The ends were cut back, 1 base at V and 0 bases at J, with 14 bases in the middle. The CDR3 has 17 residues. From germline, CDR1 is LGHNA and CDR2 YNFKEQ. CDR3 protein: CASSQVEGGPSTDTQYF. The CDR3 DNA follows: TGTGCCAGCAGCCAAGTGGAAGGCGGGCCTAGCACAGATACGCAGTATTTT.

This clonotype occurred many times. The chain employs TRBV28 and TRBJ2-5, with D perhaps TRBD1 or TRBD2 (6 bases each). CDR1 MDHEN and CDR2 SYDVKM come from the germline V gene. CDR3 length equals 16 residues. The V end lost 4 bases, the J end lost 5 bases, and 20 bases lay between the germline ends. The CDR3 DNA is TGTGCCAGCAGTTCACCCGGGACACCGGGGAGGGAGACCCAGTACTTC. Encoded protein: CASSSPGTPGRETQYF.

By sample fraction, this clonotype is medium-sized. V and J are TRBV20-1 and TRBJ2-7; TRBD2 matches 7 bases. Germline V gene sequence: CDR1 DFQATT, CDR2 SNEGSKA (reference sequence). The CDR3 extends over 16 amino acids. With 1 base clipped from V and 0 bases from J, the junction kept 9 bases outside the gene matches. The CDR3 DNA reads as TGCAGTGCTAGAGCCTTGGGGGGAGGGATCTCCTACGAGCAGTACTTC. It is translated as CSARALGGGISYEQYF.

Ten or more counts support this clonotype. The chain uses TRBV29-1 and TRBJ2-1; 12 bases agree with TRBD1. Germline loops: CDR1 SQVTM, CDR2 ANQGSEA. This CDR3 has 13 residues. V shed 7 bases and J 8 bases; nucleotides not matched to a gene: 6. The CDR3, as DNA: TGCAGCGAGGCCGGGACAGGGGGCGATGAGCAGTTCTTC. This codes for CSEAGTGGDEQFF.